This TCR beta chain comes out of a study of CD8+ T cells in alopecia areata. RNA, once extracted, was reverse transcribed into cDNA for use as the sequencing template. This table comes from immunoSEQ multiplex PCR, and its TCRdb copy is limited to in-frame clones, with some not included. The table includes roughly 100,000 clones, roughly 53% detected once. CDR1 and CDR2 from the germline V gene are SGHAT and FQNNGV. This CDR3 has 13 residues. Trimming took off 8 bases at V and 0 bases at J, with 10 bases between the two ends. Sample: CD4+ T cells sorted from blood. The sequence was collected from a human donor in good health. The chain combines TRBV11-2 with TRBJ1-1; D is possibly TRBD1 (5 bases). The CDR3 loop reads CASGGLMNTEAFF. DNA of the CDR3: TGTGCCAGCGGGGGACTTATGAACACTGAAGCTTTCTTT.